This T cell receptor (beta chain) was captured in a study of CD8 T cells in ankylosing spondylitis. Study outcomes and limitations: Blood of patients with ankylosing spondylitis appeared to be characterized by a TCR beta motif of eight highly homologous variants.

This clonotype was seen a single time. The antigen is unknown. MiXCR, applied by TCRdb to the 5' RACE reads, yields one record per CDR3 protein. Among around 450,000 distinct CDR3 sequences listed, roughly 27% were seen once. Sequencing used blood, either unsorted or a sorted T cell fraction (not recorded which). This TCR was sampled from a male donor with ankylosing spondylitis.

CDR3 protein: CASYLLTPNTEAFF. DNA for the CDR3: TGTGCCAGCTACCTTTTAACGCCGAACACTGAAGCTTTCTTT. The chain is built from TRBV6-1 and TRBJ1-1; D remains unclear. The ends were cut back, 8 bases at V and 1 base at J, with 14 bases in the middle. Per germline, CDR1 MNHNS and CDR2 SASEGT. The CDR3 consists of 14 residues.